These 27 T cell receptor beta chains were all obtained from the same sample, sequenced in a study of blood T cell repertoires in COVID-19. Profiling relied on immunoSEQ multiplex PCR, and the TCRdb table lists in-frame clones only, not all of them. The data hold approximately 60,000 clones, with approximately 84% observed a single time. Sequencing was carried out using peripheral blood. These receptors were taken from a man aged 70-80 years with active COVID-19.

The chain links TRBV20-1 to TRBJ2-1; TRBD2 aligns across 11 bases. CDR1 DFQATT and CDR2 SNEGSKA come from the germline V gene (reference sequence). CDR3 length equals 16 residues. Germline trimming cut 3 bases from V and 9 bases from J; bases unmatched to any gene: 13. CDR3 sequence: CSASALLAGEGSEQFF. CDR3 nucleotides: TGCAGTGCTAGTGCTTTACTAGCGGGAGAAGGTAGTGAGCAGTTCTTC.

The V gene is TRBV5-1, the J gene TRBJ1-1; D perhaps matches TRBD1 (5 bases). V was cut by 2 bases and J by 5 bases, with 13 bases left in between. Germline V gene sequence: CDR1 SGHRS, CDR2 YFSETQ. This CDR3 spans 14 amino acids. In DNA, the CDR3 is TGCGCCAGCAGCTTCCAGGGTGTAGGGACTGAAGCTTTCTTT. It specifies CASSFQGVGTEAFF.

This chain links TRBV2 with TRBJ2-7, with a weak D call TRBD2 (6 bases). From germline, CDR1 is SNHLY and CDR2 FYNNEI. The CDR3 is made up of 13 amino acids. V was shortened by 6 bases and J by 5 bases, with 14 bases between the two germline ends. The CDR3 DNA sequence: TGTGCCAGCAGGCGGGACGTCGCGGACGAGCAGTACTTC. It translates to CASRRDVADEQYF. The full variable domain, its missing parts supplied by reference TRBV2 and TRBJ2-7, is EPEVTQTPSHQVTQMGQEVILRCVPISNHLYFYWYRQILGQKVEFLVSFYNNEISEKSEIFDDQFSVERPDGSNFTLKIRSTKLEDSAMYFCASRRDVADEQYFGPGTRLTVT.

This chain joins TRBV30 and TRBJ2-3; 14 bases align to TRBD2. Germline CDR1 GTSNPN, CDR2 SVGIG (reference sequence). This CDR3 is 16 amino acids long. Trimming at V came to 1 base and at J to 4 bases, leaving 4 bases not matched to a gene. Written as DNA, the CDR3 is TGTGCCTGGAGTGCCGGACTAGCGGGAGGTCCAGATACGCAGTATTTT. Residues: CAWSAGLAGGPDTQYF.

The chain couples TRBV19 to TRBJ2-1; 9 nucleotides agree with TRBD2. The ends lost 5 bases at V and 8 bases at J; junction bases unmatched: 7. Per the germline V gene, CDR1 is LNHDA and CDR2 is SQIVND (reference sequence). CDR3 length: 14 amino acids. CDR3: CASSLAGGPHEQFF. CDR3 coding DNA: TGTGCCAGTAGTCTGGCGGGAGGGCCGCATGAGCAGTTCTTC.

V and J are TRBV5-6 and TRBJ2-1; 9 positions match TRBD1. The CDR3 runs to 16 residues. CDR1 is SGHDT, CDR2 YYEEEE, per germline. V gave up 4 bases and J gave up 5 bases; unmatched junction bases: 10. The CDR3 spells CASSALQGARDNEQFF. The CDR3 region has the DNA TGTGCCAGCAGCGCGTTACAGGGGGCTAGGGACAATGAGCAGTTCTTC.

The chain carries TRBV27 and TRBJ2-1; maybe TRBD1 (6 bases). Trimming took 5 bases from V and 0 from J, leaving 14 bases between them. Germline V gene data show CDR1 as MNHEY and CDR2 as SMNVEV (reference sequence). CDR3 length: 16 amino acids. The DNA for the CDR3 is TGTGCCAGCAGTCCCCTTGGACAGCGCTCCTACAATGAGCAGTTCTTC. Amino acid sequence: CASSPLGQRSYNEQFF.

The chain uses TRBV19 and TRBJ2-1, with 12 bases aligning to TRBD2. The germline V gene encodes CDR1 LNHDA and CDR2 SQIVND (reference sequence). The CDR3 length is 15 residues. J lost 7 bases, V lost 3 bases, and 4 bases had no gene match. In DNA form, the CDR3 reads TGTGCCAGTAGTATCACTAGCGGGAGGTGGAATGAGCAGTTCTTC. Protein sequence: CASSITSGRWNEQFF.

The V call is TRBV18, the J call TRBJ2-1; TRBD1 aligns across 8 bases. The CDR3 is 15 amino acids. CDR1 KGHSH and CDR2 LQKENI come from the germline V gene. Trimming removed 2 bases from V and 8 bases from J; junction bases left unmatched: 8. CDR3 in amino acids: CASSPTPGTGYEQFF. Here the CDR3 DNA reads TGTGCCAGCTCACCAACCCCCGGGACAGGTTATGAGCAGTTCTTC. Using reference TRBV18 and TRBJ2-1 for the parts outside the CDR3, the full variable domain is NAGVMQNPRHLVRRRGQEARLRCSPMKGHSHVYWYRQLPEEGLKFMVYLQKENIIDESGMPKERFSAEFPKEGPSILRIQQVVRGDSAAYFCASSPTPGTGYEQFFGPGTRLTVL.

This clone appeared a few times. The chain combines TRBV4-2 with TRBJ2-3; 9 bases align to TRBD2. CDR3 length: 19 residues. Germline-derived CDR1 and CDR2 are LGHNA and YNFKEQ. The junction had 13 bases not matched to a gene; V was cut back by 3 bases and J by 0 bases. CDR3 amino acids: CASSHPEGRLAESTDTQYF. DNA for the CDR3: TGTGCCAGCAGCCACCCTGAGGGGAGACTAGCGGAAAGCACAGATACGCAGTATTTT.

The chain links TRBV10-2 to TRBJ2-3; TRBD1 matches 8 bases. CDR3 size: 16 residues. Trimming cost V 7 bases and J 3 bases; bases outside gene matches: 12. CDR1 and CDR2 from the germline V gene are WSHSY and SAAADI. For the CDR3, the DNA is TGCGCCAGCAAGCCTTTCGGGACAGGCATTACAGATACGCAGTATTTT. This codes for CASKPFGTGITDTQYF.

The rearrangement links TRBV5-1 to TRBJ2-1; D may be TRBD2 (6 bases). V was cut by 0 bases and J by 7 bases, with 14 bases left in between. Germline V gene sequence: CDR1 SGHRS, CDR2 YFSETQ. CDR3 length: 15 amino acids. The CDR3, as DNA: TGCGCCAGCAGCTTGGAATCGGGGAGGAGGAATGAGCAGTTCTTC. The encoded protein is CASSLESGRRNEQFF. Looking up the rest from reference TRBV5-1 and TRBJ2-1 gives the full variable domain: KAGVTQTPRYLIKTRGQQVTLSCSPISGHRSVSWYQQTPGQGLQFLFEYFSETQRNKGNFPGRFSGRQFSNSRSEMNVSTLELGDSALYLCASSLESGRRNEQFFGPGTRLTVL.

The chain carries TRBV4-3 and TRBJ2-5, with 14 nucleotides matching TRBD2. V shed 1 base, J shed 4 bases, and the junction held 11 bases outside the gene matches. Germline CDR1 reads LGHNA; CDR2 reads YSLEER. CDR3 length: 19 residues. The CDR3 bases are TGCGCCAGCAGCCAAGGCGGGACTAGCGGGAGAAGGGTGGGAGAGACCCAGTACTTC. This encodes CASSQGGTSGRRVGETQYF.

This clone has just one count. V gene TRBV5-3 combines with J gene TRBJ1-4, with 10 bases identical to TRBD1. TRBV5-3 carries the ORF label, with uncertain function. There are 15 residues in the CDR3. The J segment lost 7 bases and the V segment lost 4 bases, leaving 7 bases of the junction unmatched. CDR3 sequence reads: CARSDRDRGFEKLFF. The CDR3 nucleotides are TGTGCCAGAAGCGATAGGGACAGGGGCTTTGAAAAACTGTTTTTT.

Here the CDR3 DNA reads TGTGCCACCAGTGATCACAGGGGAGGCAATGAGCAGTTCTTC. Its translation is CATSDHRGGNEQFF. The V and J genes are TRBV24-1 and TRBJ2-1, with D perhaps TRBD1 (7 bases). The ends were cut back, 3 bases at V and 6 bases at J, with 11 bases in the middle. The CDR3 loop spans 14 amino acids. Germline-derived CDR1 and CDR2 are KGHDR and SFDVKD.

The chain recombines TRBV3-1 (or the pseudogene TRBV3-2) with TRBJ2-1, with 7 bases identical to TRBD2. CDR1 and CDR2 (germline): LGHDT, YNNKEL (reference sequence). The CDR3 is 18 residues long. Trimming at V came to 4 bases and at J to 4 bases, leaving 16 bases not matched to a gene. CDR3 sequence reads: CASSRPPRRLAKYNEQFF. The DNA for the CDR3 is TGTGCCAGCAGCCGCCCGCCCCGAAGACTAGCTAAATACAATGAGCAGTTCTTC.

This clone was detected once. The chain couples TRBV5-4 to TRBJ2-1; 10 nucleotides agree with TRBD2. Germline V gene data show CDR1 as SGHNT and CDR2 as YYREEE (reference sequence). J lost 4 bases, V lost 1 base, and 2 bases had no gene match. The CDR3 covers 15 residues. The CDR3 DNA sequence: TGTGCCAGCAGCTTGTCAGCGGGAGGGTACAATGAGCAGTTCTTC. It is translated as CASSLSAGGYNEQFF.

The chain links TRBV19 to TRBJ1-2, with TRBD1 matching over 10 bases. V lost 3 bases and J lost 4; bases outside the gene matches: 5. Germline V CDR1 and CDR2: LNHDA, SQIVND (reference sequence). The CDR3 length is 15 residues. CDR3 nucleotide sequence: TGTGCCAGTAGTATCGCCGGGACAGGGGTCTATGGCTACACCTTC. It is translated as CASSIAGTGVYGYTF.

The CDR3 spells CASSFAGNGYTF. The CDR3 DNA sequence: TGCGCCAGCAGCTTCGCAGGGAATGGCTACACCTTC. The rearrangement uses TRBV5-1 and TRBJ1-2; maybe TRBD1 (5 bases). The germline gives CDR1 SGHRS, CDR2 YFSETQ. There are 12 residues in the CDR3. Trimming cost V 2 bases and J 6 bases, with 8 bases left between them.

The chain carries TRBV19 and TRBJ1-2; 10 nucleotides agree with TRBD1. Germline V CDR1 and CDR2: LNHDA, SQIVND (reference sequence). V lost 5 bases and J lost 2; bases outside the gene matches: 8. The CDR3 contains 16 residues. DNA of the CDR3: TGTGCCAGTAGTGCAGACAGGGGGCGAGAGAACTATGGCTACACCTTC. It specifies CASSADRGRENYGYTF.

V is TRBV29-1 and J is TRBJ2-7, with TRBD1 matching over 11 bases. V shed 7 bases, J shed 3 bases, and the junction held 23 bases outside the gene matches. The length of the CDR3 is 19 residues. Germline lookup yields CDR1 SQVTM and CDR2 ANQGSEA. The CDR3 reads CSGDPGQGAQGRAFYEQYF. In DNA, the CDR3 is TGCAGCGGAGATCCCGGACAGGGGGCGCAGGGGAGGGCATTCTACGAGCAGTACTTC.

This sequence joins TRBV19 and TRBJ1-5, with D possibly matching TRBD1 (6 bases). Germline CDR1 LNHDA, CDR2 SQIVND (reference sequence). The CDR3 loop spans 14 amino acids. V dropped 4 bases and J dropped 7 bases, with 14 bases sitting between them. The CDR3 is CASSKGGARQPQHF. The CDR3 nucleotides read TGTGCCAGTAGTAAGGGGGGGGCGAGACAGCCCCAGCATTTT.

The rearrangement joins TRBV9 to TRBJ2-2, with TRBD2 as a possible D gene (6 bases). V was shortened by 3 bases and J by 4 bases, with 13 bases between the two germline ends. Germline V gene data show CDR1 as SGDLS and CDR2 as YYNGEE. This CDR3 region has 15 residues. The CDR3 bases are TGTGCCAGCAGCGCCCGGAGGGCGGGCACCGGGGAGCTGTTTTTT. It is translated as CASSARRAGTGELFF.

V is TRBV11-1 and J is TRBJ1-1; possibly TRBD1 for D (6 bases). V gave up 5 bases and J gave up 5 bases, with 21 bases separating them. Germline CDR1 reads SGHAT; CDR2 reads FQDESV (reference sequence). This CDR3 has 16 residues. CDR3 amino acids: CASSLSLSAGETEAFF. The DNA for the CDR3 is TGTGCCAGCAGCCTTAGTCTCAGCGCAGGGGAAACTGAAGCTTTCTTT.

This clone was found once. The chain is built from TRBV7-2 and TRBJ2-3; TRBD2 matches at 13 bases. Germline CDR1 and CDR2: SGHTA and FQGNSA. The CDR3 is made up of 18 amino acids. With 5 bases clipped from V and 0 bases from J, the junction kept 8 bases outside the gene matches. The DNA for the CDR3 is TGTGCCAGCAGCCAGGGACTAGCGGGATTTCCTAGCACAGATACGCAGTATTTT. This gives the protein CASSQGLAGFPSTDTQYF.

The chain is built from TRBV28 and TRBJ2-2; D gene uncertain. The CDR3 length is 15 residues. The ends were cut back, 4 bases at V and 5 bases at J, with 14 bases in the middle. Germline CDR1 and CDR2: MDHEN and SYDVKM. The CDR3 sequence: CASSYHGPGTGELFF. CDR3 DNA: TGTGCCAGCAGTTACCATGGGCCTGGTACCGGGGAGCTGTTTTTT. Full variable domain (missing parts from reference TRBV28 and TRBJ2-2): DVKVTQSSRYLVKRTGEKVFLECVQDMDHENMFWYRQDPGLGLRLIYFSYDVKMKEKGDIPEGYSVSREKKERFSLILESASTNQTSMYLCASSYHGPGTGELFFGEGSRLTVL.

The chain joins TRBV6-2 or TRBV6-3 to TRBJ1-6; D gene ambiguous. Germline V gene lookup returns CDR1 MNHEY and CDR2 SVGEGT. CDR3 length: 15 residues. V lost 4 bases and J lost 11, with 18 bases in between. CDR3 coding DNA: TGTGCCAGCAGTTCGACACAAGGAGGAAATACACCCCTCCACTTT. Translated, it gives CASSSTQGGNTPLHF.